These 21 T cell receptor beta chains were sequenced from one sample in a study of T cell responses to AZD1222 COVID-19 vaccine. Assay used: immunoSEQ multiplex PCR; TCRdb lists only in-frame clones, some missing. Among about 130,000 clones, 87% were seen once, and the ten largest hold about 1.5%. Specimen: peripheral blood, collected on day 0 of AZD1222 vaccination. The source of these receptors is an adult in good health.

The chain links TRBV20-1 to TRBJ2-7; 8 bases match TRBD1. The CDR3 consists of 15 residues. Germline assignment: CDR1 DFQATT and CDR2 SNEGSKA (reference sequence). V was pared by 3 bases and J by 3 bases, with 10 bases of the junction left unmatched. The CDR3 nucleotides are TGCAGTGCTAGTCCTACCAAGGACAGGGTCTACGAGCAGTACTTC. Translated: CSASPTKDRVYEQYF.

This chain uses TRBV7-9 with TRBJ1-1; D possibly corresponds to TRBD1 (5 bases). Trimming left V 1 base short and J 5 bases short, with 11 bases between. The CDR3 loop spans 14 amino acids. Germline CDR1 SEHNR, CDR2 FQNEAQ (reference sequence). The chain's CDR3 is CASSLGKGDTEAFF. Here the CDR3 DNA reads TGTGCCAGCAGCTTAGGTAAAGGGGATACTGAAGCTTTCTTT.

The CDR3 protein is CASSHRVRGQGYNEQFF. CDR3 sequence (DNA): TGTGCCAGCAGCCATCGCGTTAGGGGACAGGGGTACAATGAGCAGTTCTTC. The chain combines TRBV7-8 with TRBJ2-1, with TRBD1 matching 10 bases. Germline assignment: CDR1 SGHVS and CDR2 FQNEAQ. J gave up 4 bases and V 5 bases, and 11 bases lay outside the gene matches. This CDR3 is 17 amino acids long.

V gene TRBV6-5 combines with J gene TRBJ1-6; a weak D match, TRBD1 (6 bases). The germline V gene encodes CDR1 MNHEY and CDR2 SVGAGI. Deletions cut 5 bases from V and 8 bases from J, with 13 bases between. The length of the CDR3 is 14 residues. The CDR3 spells CASSRTGFDSPLHF. The CDR3 DNA follows: TGTGCCAGCAGTCGTACAGGGTTCGATTCACCCCTCCACTTT.

The chain employs TRBV12-3 or TRBV12-4 and TRBJ2-3; D is unclear. This CDR3 comprises 13 residues. Trimming left V 3 bases short and J 6 bases short, with 10 bases between. CDR3 loop: CASSLLVSDTQYF. The CDR3 DNA follows: TGTGCCAGCAGTTTGTTGGTGTCGGATACGCAGTATTTT.

V is TRBV6-5 and J is TRBJ1-4; 7 bases agree with TRBD1. Germline V lookup: CDR1 MNHEY, CDR2 SVGAGI. The CDR3 is made up of 16 amino acids. After removal of 0 bases from V and 6 bases from J, the junction contained 7 bases not matched to a gene. CDR3 in amino acids: CASSYSGSGQYEKLFF. The DNA for the CDR3 is TGTGCCAGCAGTTACTCGGGGTCGGGACAGTATGAAAAACTGTTTTTT.

This rearrangement joins TRBV18 to TRBJ1-1; 7 bases agree with TRBD1. The CDR3 is 14 amino acids. With V trimmed by 1 base and J by 3 bases, 2 bases remained unmatched. CDR1 is KGHSH and CDR2 is LQKENI in the germline V gene. This CDR3 is CASSPQGADTEAFF. The DNA of the CDR3 is TGTGCCAGCTCACCACAGGGGGCGGACACTGAAGCTTTCTTT.

The rearrangement joins TRBV4-1 to TRBJ1-5, with 7 bases matching TRBD1. CDR1 is MGHRA, CDR2 YSYEKL, per germline. This CDR3 is built from 14 residues. V shed 3 bases and J 8 bases; nucleotides not matched to a gene: 7. This chain's CDR3 is CASSHARGREPQHF. CDR3 bases: TGCGCCAGCAGCCATGCCAGGGGGAGGGAGCCCCAGCATTTT.

The chain employs TRBV5-1 and TRBJ2-5; D unresolved. This CDR3 is 11 amino acids long. CDR1 and CDR2 (germline): SGHRS, YFSETQ. The V end was cut by 2 bases, the J end by 5 bases, with 4 bases between. This chain's CDR3 is CASSLSETQYF. In DNA form, the CDR3 reads TGCGCCAGCAGCTTATCGGAGACCCAGTACTTC.

The chain uses TRBV28 and TRBJ1-1, with D possibly matching TRBD1 (5 bases). Trimming shortened V by 7 bases and J by 4 bases, and 7 bases separated the two germline ends. Germline values: CDR1 MDHEN, CDR2 SYDVKM. The CDR3 spans 11 residues. CDR3 bases: TGTGCCAGCACGAGGGGCACTGAAGCTTTCTTT. This codes for CASTRGTEAFF. The full variable domain, completed using reference TRBV28 and TRBJ1-1, is DVKVTQSSRYLVKRTGEKVFLECVQDMDHENMFWYRQDPGLGLRLIYFSYDVKMKEKGDIPEGYSVSREKKERFSLILESASTNQTSMYLCASTRGTEAFFGQGTRLTVV.

This clone occurred once. The chain combines TRBV2 with TRBJ2-3, with D perhaps matching TRBD2 (6 bases). Germline V lookup: CDR1 SNHLY, CDR2 FYNNEI. Between the trimmed V and J ends, which lost 3 bases and 1 base, there was a span of 8 bases. The CDR3 consists of 14 residues. CDR3 sequence: CASSDWRGTDTQYF. CDR3 DNA: TGTGCCAGCAGTGATTGGAGGGGCACAGATACGCAGTATTTT. Filled out from reference TRBV2 and TRBJ2-3, the complete variable domain reads EPEVTQTPSHQVTQMGQEVILRCVPISNHLYFYWYRQILGQKVEFLVSFYNNEISEKSEIFDDQFSVERPDGSNFTLKIRSTKLEDSAMYFCASSDWRGTDTQYFGPGTRLTVL.

This sequence joins TRBV28 and TRBJ1-2; 10 nucleotides line up with TRBD1. Germline loops: CDR1 MDHEN, CDR2 SYDVKM. V was clipped by 3 bases and J by 7 bases; unmatched bases: 5. CDR3 length: 14 amino acids. The CDR3 nucleotides are TGTGCCAGCAGTTTGACCGGGACAGGGGCTGGCTACACCTTC. It translates to CASSLTGTGAGYTF.

The chain couples TRBV27 to TRBJ2-1; 7 bases map to TRBD1. Per germline, CDR1 MNHEY and CDR2 SMNVEV (reference sequence). The CDR3 runs to 14 residues. The trim removed 6 bases at V and 6 bases at J, leaving 8 bases unmatched. In DNA, the CDR3 is TGTGCCAGCAGCCTCGGACAGGATCTCAATGAGCAGTTCTTC. Translation: CASSLGQDLNEQFF.

V gene TRBV6-5 combines with J gene TRBJ1-2, with D perhaps TRBD1 (5 bases). The V gene lost 6 bases and the J gene lost 6 bases, with 14 bases spanning the gap. Germline V gene sequence: CDR1 MNHEY, CDR2 SVGAGI. The CDR3 is 13 residues long. The CDR3 protein is CASSSGTGHGYTF. DNA of the CDR3: TGTGCCAGCAGCAGCGGGACGGGGCATGGCTACACCTTC.

This clone was detected only a few times. The chain recombines TRBV11-2 with TRBJ2-5, with TRBD1 as a possible D gene (5 bases). This CDR3 comprises 16 residues. The germline V gene encodes CDR1 SGHAT and CDR2 FQNNGV. V was shortened by 5 bases and J by 2 bases, with 18 bases between the two germline ends. The CDR3 coding sequence is TGTGCCAGCAGCCCCCCCCGGCAGGGCAATCAAGAGACCCAGTACTTC. Its translation is CASSPPRQGNQETQYF.

This chain joins TRBV12-3 or TRBV12-4 and TRBJ2-1; perhaps TRBD1 as D (6 bases). The CDR3 spans 13 residues. Trimming stripped 0 bases from V and 12 bases from J, with 12 bases between. CDR3 residues: CASSLAGTPAQFF. The CDR3 DNA sequence: TGTGCCAGCAGTTTAGCCGGGACACCGGCGCAGTTCTTC.

In DNA, the CDR3 is TGTGCCAGCTCACCACAGGACACCAACTATGGCTACACCTTC. Amino acids: CASSPQDTNYGYTF. The chain recombines TRBV18 with TRBJ1-2; a possible D gene is TRBD1 (5 bases). Trimming removed 1 base from V and 2 bases from J, with 8 bases in between. The germline V gene has CDR1 KGHSH and CDR2 LQKENI. This CDR3 contains 14 residues.

The rearrangement uses TRBV27 and TRBJ2-6; D unresolved. CDR1 MNHEY and CDR2 SMNVEV come from the germline V gene (reference sequence). The V and J ends lost 6 bases and 0 bases respectively, with 3 bases between them. The CDR3 has 13 amino acids. DNA of the CDR3: TGTGCCAGCAGATCCTCTGGGGCCAACGTCCTGACTTTC. Its translation: CASRSSGANVLTF.

This chain links TRBV5-6 with TRBJ2-7; 7 bases map to TRBD1. The CDR3 has 13 amino acids. The V segment lost 9 bases and the J segment 0 bases; nucleotides outside the gene matches: 6. Germline V gene data show CDR1 as SGHDT and CDR2 as YYEEEE. CDR3 region: CATHRGPSYEQYF. The DNA for the CDR3 is TGTGCCACCCACAGGGGACCCTCCTACGAGCAGTACTTC.

This clone is labeled as medium-sized. The rearrangement joins TRBV7-9 to TRBJ1-2, with 7 bases that match TRBD1. Germline V gene sequence: CDR1 SEHNR, CDR2 FQNEAQ (reference sequence). V was clipped by 6 bases and J by 2 bases; unmatched bases: 9. This CDR3 region has 15 residues. The CDR3 DNA is TGTGCCAGCAGTCGACCAGGACAGGAAAACTATGGCTACACCTTC. Protein sequence: CASSRPGQENYGYTF.

The gene calls are TRBV9 and TRBJ2-1; D unresolved. The CDR3 is made up of 17 amino acids. Per the germline V gene, CDR1 is SGDLS and CDR2 is YYNGEE. Trimming took off 0 bases at V and 6 bases at J, with 19 bases between the two ends. The CDR3, as DNA: TGTGCCAGCAGCGTAGTGGCAGGCCACACTCTCCCCAATGAGCAGTTCTTC. Translated, it gives CASSVVAGHTLPNEQFF.